This is a list of T cell receptor beta chains from one sample in a study of early T cells in non-severe SARS-CoV-2 infection. TCRdb re-derived calls from the 5' RACE reads in MiXCR, one entry per CDR3 protein. This sample has tens of thousands of distinct CDR3 sequences, with roughly an eighth found just once. Sequenced material: whole blood. The receptors were sampled from an adult who was a healthcare worker with PCR-confirmed SARS-CoV-2 infection or an uninfected control (not recorded which). CDR3s include the opening cysteine and the closing phenylalanine or tryptophan. D genes are given only for firm matches.

d_call	j_call	v_call	cdr3_aa
.	TRBJ2-7	TRBV13	CASSLAGVDYEQYF
.	TRBJ2-7	TRBV27	CASSRGLSYEQYF
.	TRBJ2-3	TRBV7-9	CASSRPLEATEDTQYF
.	TRBJ1-5	TRBV28	CASSPWGGPNQPQHF
.	TRBJ1-2	TRBV29-1	CSVGEGPNSSGYTF
.	TRBJ2-7	TRBV12-3/TRBV12-4	CAGSYEQYF
.	TRBJ2-1	TRBV2	CASSEAIGRVQYNEQFF
.	TRBJ2-7	TRBV3-1	CASSQRSGPEEQYF
TRBD1	TRBJ1-5	TRBV2	CASSRDRGQRQPQHF
.	TRBJ1-6	TRBV20-1	CSATPREGRDNSPLHF
.	TRBJ2-5	TRBV2	CASSGTVKETQYF
TRBD2	TRBJ2-1	TRBV2	CASRGTLAGGEQFF